Following are 11 T cell receptor beta chains from one sample sequenced in a study of shared clonotypes between healthy human individuals. Generated by immunoSEQ multiplex PCR, the TCRdb table keeps only in-frame clones and is missing some. The sample contains about 490,000 clones, around 79% of which appear only once. Sequenced sample: PBMCs. These receptors all come from a woman between 40 and 50 years old in good health. Some clones in this sample may be carry-over from other donors' samples.

This clone came up once. This chain uses TRBV15 with TRBJ2-5, with D unclear. Germline-derived CDR1 and CDR2 are LNHNV and YYDKDF (reference sequence). The germline V and J ends were trimmed by 0 bases and 1 base, with 3 bases remaining between them. CDR3 length: 13 residues. CDR3 in amino acids: CATSRDSQETQYF. The DNA for the CDR3 is TGTGCCACCAGCAGAGATAGCCAAGAGACCCAGTACTTC. Filled out from reference TRBV15 and TRBJ2-5, the complete variable domain reads DAMVIQNPRYQVTQFGKPVTLSCSQTLNHNVMYWYQQKSSQAPKLLFHYYDKDFNNEADTPDNFQSRRPNTSFCFLDIRSPGLGDTAMYLCATSRDSQETQYFGPGTRLLVL.

J is TRBJ2-3 and V is TRBV7-2, with 7 bases fitting TRBD2. The CDR3 has 17 amino acids. Germline V gene data show CDR1 as SGHTA and CDR2 as FQGNSA. The trim removed 0 bases at V and 2 bases at J, leaving 8 bases unmatched. The CDR3 loop reads CASSLAQRDLPTDTQYF. The CDR3 DNA follows: TGTGCCAGCAGCTTAGCGCAGCGGGACCTACCCACAGATACGCAGTATTTT.

The rearrangement joins TRBV5-1 to TRBJ2-7; no reliable D call. Trimming shortened V by 0 bases and J by 5 bases, and 12 bases separated the two germline ends. CDR3 length equals 14 residues. CDR1 is SGHRS, CDR2 YFSETQ, per germline. CDR3 DNA sequence: TGCGCCAGCAGCTTGGAGGATAGAGTTGACGAGCAGTACTTC. Its protein product is CASSLEDRVDEQYF.

The J gene is TRBJ2-2, the V gene TRBV30; no clear D. Germline loops: CDR1 GTSNPN, CDR2 SVGIG (reference sequence). This CDR3 contains 18 residues. V dropped 0 bases and J dropped 4 bases, with 21 bases sitting between them. CDR3 sequence: CAWSVTGADFYLTGELFF. Here the CDR3 DNA reads TGTGCCTGGAGTGTAACGGGTGCGGATTTTTATCTCACCGGGGAGCTGTTTTTT.

The rearrangement links TRBV18 to TRBJ2-6; 7 bases fit TRBD1. V lost 4 bases to trimming and J lost 0 bases; unmatched junction nucleotides: 9. The CDR3 has 18 residues. Germline V gene data show CDR1 as KGHSH and CDR2 as LQKENI. CDR3 in amino acids: CASSHWDRSGSGANVLTF. CDR3 in DNA: TGTGCCAGCTCACACTGGGACAGATCGGGCTCTGGGGCCAACGTCCTGACTTTC.

As to this clone: The final CDR3 position lacks the conserved phenylalanine or tryptophan, pointing to a likely read error. The J gene is TRBJ1-5, the V gene TRBV30; no reliable D call. Germline V lookup: CDR1 GTSNPN, CDR2 SVGIG (reference sequence). The CDR3 covers 13 residues. The CDR3 sequence is CAWSSDSNKPQHL. In DNA, the CDR3 is TGTGCCTGGAGTTCGGATAGCAATAAGCCCCAGCATCTT.

As concerns this clone: Other DNA sequences of this sample code for an identical CDR3. The CDR3 reads CASSLARYEQYF. The CDR3 nucleotides read TGTGCCAGCAGCTTAGCTCGTTACGAGCAGTACTTC. The rearrangement links TRBV7-2 to TRBJ2-7; D is unresolved. Germline loops: CDR1 SGHTA, CDR2 FQGNSA. This CDR3 comprises 12 residues. Trimming removed 0 bases at V and 4 bases at J, with 4 bases between.

This chain joins TRBV9 and TRBJ2-1; 8 bases line up with TRBD1. The V and J ends lost 3 bases and 2 bases, in that order; junction bases with no gene match: 4. This CDR3 spans 15 amino acids. CDR1 and CDR2 (germline): SGDLS, YYNGEE. The CDR3 sequence: CASSGTGGTYNEQFF. DNA for the CDR3: TGTGCCAGCAGCGGTACAGGGGGGACCTACAATGAGCAGTTCTTC.

As for this clone: A far larger clone is one base from this, pointing to a likely read error. This sample also contains other DNA sequences that code for the same CDR3. The CDR3 region has the DNA TGTGCCAGCAGGTCAGGGACGGACACCGGTGAGCTGTTTTTT. Its protein product is CASRSGTDTGELFF. V and J are TRBV6-6 and TRBJ2-2; D possibly matches TRBD1 or TRBD2 (5 bases each). The CDR3 contains 14 residues. Per the germline V gene, CDR1 is MNHNY and CDR2 is SVGAGI (reference sequence).

On this clone: This specimen includes other DNA sequences encoding the same CDR3. The chain has TRBV6-5 and TRBJ2-5; D is unresolved. The CDR3 spans 14 residues. V was shortened by 0 bases and J by 2 bases, with 7 bases between the two germline ends. Germline CDR1 reads MNHEY; CDR2 reads SVGAGI. CDR3 in DNA: TGTGCCAGCAGTTACTCTAGCAGGCAAGAGACCCAGTACTTC. This sequence encodes CASSYSSRQETQYF.

This clone came up many times. The chain links TRBV2 to TRBJ2-1; 11 positions match TRBD2. The CDR3 is 15 amino acids. Trimming at V came to 8 bases and at J to 9 bases, leaving 12 bases not matched to a gene. Germline assignment: CDR1 SNHLY and CDR2 FYNNEI. The CDR3 DNA sequence: TGTGCCAGCTCTCTGACTAGCGGGATAGAAGGTGAGCAGTTCTTC. It encodes CASSLTSGIEGEQFF.